This paragraph covers one TCR beta chain sequence. Its antigen remains unidentified. Next came a second PCR, run for roughly 6 to 11 cycles, which used a sample-barcoded 5' primer along with a J-beta primer mix. TCRdb reprocessed the 5' RACE reads with MiXCR, giving one entry per CDR3 protein. The sample lists about 1.6 million distinct CDR3 sequences, roughly 30% occurring once. The data are from a study of blood T cells in healthy people across ages. Study-wide findings and caveats: More naive CD4+ cells and higher diversity were found in long-lived than in aged donors. Conclusively comparing naive with antigen-experienced cells was impossible with unsorted PBMCs.

All donors came from Russia, were Caucasian and healthy, and spanned ages about 6 to 100. Drawing of peripheral blood yielded roughly 9.8 milliliters from each donor. The germline V gene encodes CDR1 MDHEN and CDR2 SYDVKM. CDR3 size: 19 residues. Trimming at V came to 5 bases and at J to 0 bases, leaving 14 bases not matched to a gene. The sequenced sample consisted of blood. This chain uses TRBV28 with TRBJ1-5; 9 nucleotides align to TRBD1. The sequence derives from a young woman in good health. As DNA, the CDR3 is TGTGCCAGCAGTCTAATCTGGGACAGGGACTCCCTTAGCAATCAGCCCCAGCATTTT. It codes for CASSLIWDRDSLSNQPQHF.